The table lists the clone carrying this T cell receptor (beta chain) with a count of one. The CDR3 consists of 15 residues. Germline values: CDR1 MDHEN, CDR2 SYDVKM. J was trimmed by 9 bases and V by 7 bases; bases with no gene match: 9. Using immunoSEQ multiplex PCR, the repertoire was profiled, and TCRdb retains in-frame clones only, with some absent. The table shows 100,000 to 150,000 clones, with about 88% occurring only once. The record originates from a study of identifying expanded T cells in peripheral blood. The TCR sequence derives from a person aged 18 to 75 in good health. The sample was blood. The rearrangement uses TRBV28 and TRBJ2-3, with 14 bases that match TRBD2. The CDR3 DNA follows: TGTGCCAGCAACCTGGGACTAGCGGGAGTAAAAACGCAGTATTTT. Translating it yields CASNLGLAGVKTQYF.